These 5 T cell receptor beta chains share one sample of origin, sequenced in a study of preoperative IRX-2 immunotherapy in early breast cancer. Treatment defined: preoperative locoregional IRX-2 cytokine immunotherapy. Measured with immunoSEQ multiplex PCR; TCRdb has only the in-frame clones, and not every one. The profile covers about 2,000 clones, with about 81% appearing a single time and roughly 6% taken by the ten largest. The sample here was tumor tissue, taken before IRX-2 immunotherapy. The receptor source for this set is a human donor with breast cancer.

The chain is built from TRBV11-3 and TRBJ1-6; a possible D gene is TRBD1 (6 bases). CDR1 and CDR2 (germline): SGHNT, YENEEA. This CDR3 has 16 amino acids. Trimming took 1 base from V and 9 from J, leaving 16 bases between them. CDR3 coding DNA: TGTGCCAGCAGCTTAGTCCCAGGGGAAGGGGGTTCACCCCTCCACTTT. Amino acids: CASSLVPGEGGSPLHF.

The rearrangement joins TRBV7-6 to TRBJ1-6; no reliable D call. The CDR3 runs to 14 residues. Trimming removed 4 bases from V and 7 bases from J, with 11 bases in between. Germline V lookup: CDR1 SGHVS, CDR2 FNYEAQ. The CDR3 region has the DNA TGTGCCAGCAGCTCTGCGGTCGGCAATTCACCCCTCCACTTT. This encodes CASSSAVGNSPLHF.

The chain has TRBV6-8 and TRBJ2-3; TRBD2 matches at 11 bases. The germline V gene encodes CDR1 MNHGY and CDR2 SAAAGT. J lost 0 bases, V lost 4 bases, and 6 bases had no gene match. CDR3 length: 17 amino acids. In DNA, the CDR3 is TGTGCCAGCAGTTTGATAGCGGGAGGGGGTAGCACAGATACGCAGTATTTT. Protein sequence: CASSLIAGGGSTDTQYF.

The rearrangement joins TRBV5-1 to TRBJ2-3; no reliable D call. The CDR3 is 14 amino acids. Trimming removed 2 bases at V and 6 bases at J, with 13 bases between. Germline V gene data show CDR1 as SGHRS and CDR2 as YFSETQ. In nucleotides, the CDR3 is TGCGCCAGCAGCTTCAATTTGAGAATGGATACGCAGTATTTT. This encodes CASSFNLRMDTQYF.

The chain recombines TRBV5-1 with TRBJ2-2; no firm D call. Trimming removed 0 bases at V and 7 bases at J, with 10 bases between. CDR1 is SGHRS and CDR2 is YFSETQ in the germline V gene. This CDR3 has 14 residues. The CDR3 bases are TGCGCCAGCAGCTTGGCCTTAGAAAGCGGGGAGCTGTTTTTT. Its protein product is CASSLALESGELFF.